This T cell receptor beta chain is from a study of blood T cells in healthy people across ages. Looked up from germline, CDR1 is SGHTA and CDR2 is FQGNSA. The CDR3 totals 13 residues. The V gene lost 6 bases and the J gene lost 2 bases, with 11 bases spanning the gap. This clonotype was seen repeatedly, ten times or more. PCR was performed a second time for about 7 to 12 cycles using a sample-barcoded 5' primer and a J-beta primer mix. Each CDR3 protein is one row after TCRdb ran MiXCR on the 5' RACE reads. The data contain 650,000 to 800,000 distinct CDR3 sequences, under 45% of them singletons. The material sequenced was blood. The V gene is TRBV7-2, the J gene TRBJ2-7; tentatively, D is TRBD2 (7 bases). This clonotype originated in a man aged 55 to 70 in good health. Written as DNA, the CDR3 is TGTGCCAGCAGTGGGGGGGGCGCCTACGAGCAGTACTTC. Its protein is CASSGGGAYEQYF.